Presented here are 20 T cell receptor beta chains from one specimen sequenced in a study of T cell repertoires in cytomegalovirus infection. No antigen has been assigned to these receptors. TCRdb ran MiXCR on the reads and lists one entry per CDR3 protein. The top ten hold around 20% of the sample, which has a few hundred thousand distinct CDR3 sequences, about 29% seen once. This specimen consisted of cultured PBMCs, obtained from culture after CMV antigen stimulation. All receptors derive from a human donor in good health (CMV status not recorded). Some clones in this sample may be carry-over from other donors' samples.

This clonotype occurred many times. V is TRBV18 and J is TRBJ2-1; 12 bases map to TRBD2. Trimming removed 3 bases from V and 6 bases from J; junction bases left unmatched: 9. The CDR3 has 17 residues. Germline CDR1 is KGHSH and CDR2 is LQKENI. DNA of the CDR3: TGTGCCAGCTCACCGTCTGGACTAGCGGGGATTTCCAATGAGCAGTTCTTC. As protein: CASSPSGLAGISNEQFF.

This rearrangement joins TRBV7-9 to TRBJ1-1; D uncertain. V lost 4 bases, J lost 1 base, and 13 bases lay in between. The V gene's germline CDR1 is SEHNR and CDR2 FQNEAQ (reference sequence). This CDR3 has 15 amino acids. The CDR3 nucleotides are TGTGCCAGCAGCTCCTGGGGTGGGGAGAACACTGAAGCTTTCTTT. It encodes CASSSWGGENTEAFF.

This chain uses TRBV5-4 with TRBJ2-3; 7 nucleotides line up with TRBD2. This CDR3 has 15 amino acids. Germline V gives CDR1 SGHNT, CDR2 YYREEE (reference sequence). The V segment lost 0 bases and the J segment 4 bases; nucleotides outside the gene matches: 5. CDR3 sequence: CASSLEAGAPDTQYF. The CDR3 DNA reads TGTGCCAGCAGCTTGGAGGCGGGAGCCCCAGATACGCAGTATTTT.

The V gene is TRBV19, the J gene TRBJ2-1, with 7 nucleotides matching TRBD2. Trimming took 6 bases from V and 2 from J; bases not matched to a gene: 13. CDR1 is LNHDA and CDR2 is SQIVND in the germline V gene (reference sequence). The CDR3 covers 17 residues. The CDR3 sequence is CASRREGYKKAYNEQFF. In nucleotides, the CDR3 is TGTGCCAGTAGGAGGGAGGGCTACAAAAAAGCCTACAATGAGCAGTTCTTC.

This clonotype was observed many times. This chain uses TRBV7-2 with TRBJ1-2, with 9 nucleotides matching TRBD1. CDR1 and CDR2 (germline): SGHTA, FQGNSA. The CDR3 has 16 amino acids. The V segment lost 5 bases and the J segment 3 bases; nucleotides outside the gene matches: 10. The CDR3 region is CASSPDTGQGYYGYTF. Here the CDR3 DNA reads TGTGCCAGCAGCCCAGATACCGGACAGGGGTACTATGGCTACACCTTC.

The rearrangement joins TRBV6-5 to TRBJ2-3, with 8 bases fitting TRBD1. This CDR3 contains 13 residues. The V gene's germline CDR1 is MNHEY and CDR2 SVGAGI. Unmatched junction bases numbered 8, after V lost 5 bases and J lost 10 bases. The CDR3: CASSMDRVSAQYF. CDR3 coding DNA: TGTGCCAGCAGTATGGACAGGGTCAGTGCGCAGTATTTT.

This clonotype was seen a handful of times. Compared with germline, one end of the junction differs, possibly owing to a read error. This chain joins TRBV24-1 and TRBJ2-1; D not resolved. Germline lookup yields CDR1 KGHDR and CDR2 SFDVKD. The CDR3 sequence is 14 residues long. This CDR3 is CATSDPVLVNEKFF. CDR3 DNA sequence: TGTGCCACCAGTGACCCGGTGTTGGTTAATGAGAAGTTCTTC.

J is TRBJ1-5 and V is TRBV3-1; a possible D gene is TRBD1 (6 bases). CDR1 is LGHDT and CDR2 is YNNKEL in the germline V gene (reference sequence). The ends were cut back, 0 bases at V and 3 bases at J, with 18 bases in the middle. The CDR3 is made up of 18 amino acids. CDR3 bases: TGTGCCAGCAGCCAAGATGAAGGGTCAGGGGCGAACAATCAGCCCCAGCATTTT. Amino acid sequence: CASSQDEGSGANNQPQHF.

The chain has TRBV14 and TRBJ1-2, with 10 positions matching TRBD1. Losses at the gene ends were 10 bases for V and 4 bases for J; bases not matched to a gene: 6. Germline-derived CDR1 and CDR2 are SGHDN and FVKESK. The CDR3 runs to 13 residues. The CDR3 protein is CAIRTGGSYGYTF. The CDR3 bases are TGTGCCATCAGGACAGGGGGGAGCTATGGCTACACCTTC.

The chain has TRBV25-1 and TRBJ2-7; possibly TRBD2 for D (5 bases). CDR1 is MGHDK, CDR2 SYGVNS, per germline. The ends were cut back, 2 bases at V and 0 bases at J, with 14 bases in the middle. CDR3 length: 16 amino acids. CDR3 loop: CASSEGELASSYEQYF. The CDR3 DNA reads TGTGCCAGCAGTGAAGGGGAGCTAGCCAGCTCCTACGAGCAGTACTTC.

The V and J genes are TRBV28 and TRBJ2-1, with D possibly matching TRBD2 (6 bases). Germline values: CDR1 MDHEN, CDR2 SYDVKM. V was shortened by 5 bases and J by 7 bases, with 18 bases between the two germline ends. The CDR3 loop spans 15 amino acids. CDR3 DNA sequence: TGTGCCAGCAGTAAGCACTCCGGGGGTGGGAATGAGCAGTTCTTC. Amino acid sequence: CASSKHSGGGNEQFF.

This clonotype appeared a few times. V usage is TRBV7-2 and J usage is TRBJ2-5; D remains ambiguous. V dropped 6 bases and J dropped 2 bases, with 13 bases sitting between them. Germline V gene data show CDR1 as SGHTA and CDR2 as FQGNSA. The CDR3 covers 14 residues. The CDR3 region is CASSPRLLQETQYF. The CDR3 DNA sequence: TGTGCCAGCAGTCCCCGACTCCTTCAAGAGACCCAGTACTTC.

The rearrangement joins TRBV20-1 to TRBJ1-3; no firm D call. This CDR3 region has 13 residues. V was cut by 6 bases and J by 0 bases, with 9 bases left in between. Germline V gene data show CDR1 as DFQATT and CDR2 as SNEGSKA (reference sequence). This chain's CDR3 is CSAAQSSGNTIYF. The CDR3, as DNA: TGCAGTGCCGCACAGAGCTCTGGAAACACCATATATTTT.

The J gene is TRBJ2-7, the V gene TRBV4-2; 8 positions match TRBD1. The CDR3 consists of 17 residues. CDR1 and CDR2 (germline): LGHNA, YNFKEQ. V lost 1 base, J lost 0 bases, and 8 bases stayed unmatched. CDR3 in amino acids: CASSQGYTGTGSYEQYF. CDR3 bases: TGTGCCAGCAGCCAAGGATACACCGGGACAGGCTCCTACGAGCAGTACTTC.

The V call is TRBV5-4, the J call TRBJ2-1; 12 bases map to TRBD2. V shed 4 bases, J shed 9 bases, and the junction held 8 bases outside the gene matches. Germline values: CDR1 SGHNT, CDR2 YYREEE (reference sequence). The CDR3 has 15 amino acids. CDR3 DNA sequence: TGTGCCAGCAGCGCGACTAGCGGGAGATCGGGTGAGCAGTTCTTC. As protein: CASSATSGRSGEQFF.

In its sample, this clonotype was seen a few times. This sequence joins TRBV6-1 and TRBJ2-3; no definite D call. Germline CDR1 and CDR2: MNHNS and SASEGT. The V gene lost 0 bases and the J gene lost 2 bases, with 9 bases spanning the gap. The CDR3 spans 15 residues. The CDR3 DNA follows: TGTGCCAGCAGTGAAGCGCTCTTTCACACAGATACGCAGTATTTT. Amino acids: CASSEALFHTDTQYF.

This clonotype was seen repeatedly, ten times or more. This chain connects TRBV7-2 to TRBJ2-3; a possible D gene is TRBD1 (6 bases). V lost 3 bases, J lost 1 base, and 11 bases lay in between. This CDR3 comprises 15 residues. Germline V gene data show CDR1 as SGHTA and CDR2 as FQGNSA. CDR3 coding DNA: TGTGCCAGCAGCTTCCCGACAGGTGGCACAGATACGCAGTATTTT. Protein product: CASSFPTGGTDTQYF. Based on the CDR3 plus reference TRBV7-2 and TRBJ2-3, the full variable domain is GAGVSQSPSNKVTEKGKDVELRCDPISGHTALYWYRQSLGQGLEFLIYFQGNSAPDKSGLPSDRFSAERTGGSVSTLTIQRTQQEDSAVYLCASSFPTGGTDTQYFGPGTRLTVL.

The gene calls are TRBV20-1 and TRBJ1-6, with 7 bases that match TRBD1. The germline V gene has CDR1 DFQATT and CDR2 SNEGSKA (reference sequence). J gave up 7 bases and V 0 bases, and 9 bases lay outside the gene matches. This CDR3 is built from 16 residues. The CDR3 here is CSARDEATGLNSPLHF. CDR3 in DNA: TGCAGTGCTAGAGATGAGGCGACAGGGTTAAATTCACCCCTCCACTTT.

The chain has TRBV27 and TRBJ2-7; the D gene is possibly TRBD2 (5 bases). Trimming took 2 bases from V and 6 from J, leaving 8 bases between them. CDR3 length: 12 residues. Per germline, CDR1 MNHEY and CDR2 SMNVEV (reference sequence). CDR3 sequence reads: CASSLRGSEQYF. The CDR3 coding sequence is TGTGCCAGCAGTTTAAGAGGGTCCGAGCAGTACTTC.

This sequence joins TRBV12-3 or TRBV12-4 and TRBJ2-7; 7 nucleotides agree with TRBD2. The V segment lost 0 bases and the J segment 3 bases; nucleotides outside the gene matches: 2. This CDR3 region has 14 residues. CDR3 in amino acids: CASSLAGEGYEQYF. CDR3 nucleotide sequence: TGTGCCAGCAGTTTAGCAGGGGAGGGCTACGAGCAGTACTTC.